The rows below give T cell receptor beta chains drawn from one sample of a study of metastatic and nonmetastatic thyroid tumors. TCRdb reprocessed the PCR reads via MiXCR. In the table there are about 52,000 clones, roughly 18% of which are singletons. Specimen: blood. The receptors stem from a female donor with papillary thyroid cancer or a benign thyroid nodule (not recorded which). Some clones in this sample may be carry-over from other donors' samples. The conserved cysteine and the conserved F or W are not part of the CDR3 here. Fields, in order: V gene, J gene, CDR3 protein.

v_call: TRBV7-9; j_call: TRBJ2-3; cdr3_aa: ASIPVGDTQY
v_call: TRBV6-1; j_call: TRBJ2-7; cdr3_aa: ASSSMEVGEQY
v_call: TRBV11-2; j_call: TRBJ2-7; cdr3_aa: ASSALGSQRGEQY
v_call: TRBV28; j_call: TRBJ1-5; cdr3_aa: VSRELGNQTQH
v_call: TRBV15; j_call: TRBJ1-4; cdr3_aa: ATSIAYRDDEKLF
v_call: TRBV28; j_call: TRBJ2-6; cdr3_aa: ASMGGFSGANVLT
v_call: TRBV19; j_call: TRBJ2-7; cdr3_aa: ASSPRKQLGLEQY
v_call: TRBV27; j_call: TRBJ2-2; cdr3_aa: ASSFGLAGVRGELF
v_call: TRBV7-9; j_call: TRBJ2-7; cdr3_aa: ASSRLFYEQY
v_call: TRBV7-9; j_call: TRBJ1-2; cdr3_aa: ATRAVAGGDGYT
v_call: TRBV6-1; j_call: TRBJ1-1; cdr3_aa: ASSLFATGMNTEAF
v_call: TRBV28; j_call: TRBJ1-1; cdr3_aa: VSTPDPSGTEAF
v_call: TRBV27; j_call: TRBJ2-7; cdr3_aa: ASSIRSGTYYEQY
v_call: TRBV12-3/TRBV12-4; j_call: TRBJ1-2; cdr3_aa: ASSSRDGYT
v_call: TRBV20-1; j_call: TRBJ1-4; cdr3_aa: SAKQGRDEKLF
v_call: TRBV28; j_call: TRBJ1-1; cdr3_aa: ASSLSDPRWLWNTEAF
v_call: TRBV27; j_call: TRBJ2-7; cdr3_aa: ARDTKRQGVYEQY
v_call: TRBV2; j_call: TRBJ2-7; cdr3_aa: ASGEAGTGSREQY
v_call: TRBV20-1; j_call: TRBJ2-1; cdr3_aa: SASGYMPYNDQF
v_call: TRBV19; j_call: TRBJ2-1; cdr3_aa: ASSPGGQSYNEQF
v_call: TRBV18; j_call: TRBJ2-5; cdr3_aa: ASNGQGAQETQY
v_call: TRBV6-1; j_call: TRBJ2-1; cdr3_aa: LWDRAISEQF
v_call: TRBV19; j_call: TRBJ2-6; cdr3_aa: ASSSRRPSSGANVLT
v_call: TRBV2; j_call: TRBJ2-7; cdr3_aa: ASSEAPAGGDEQY
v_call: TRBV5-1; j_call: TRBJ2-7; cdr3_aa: ASRANFEQY
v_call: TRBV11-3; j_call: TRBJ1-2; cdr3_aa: ASSTRPNGYT
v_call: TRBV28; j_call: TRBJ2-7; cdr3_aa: ASSLPDTGLAGAVSYEQY
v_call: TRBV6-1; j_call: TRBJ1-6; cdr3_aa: ASSEQGAGNSPLH
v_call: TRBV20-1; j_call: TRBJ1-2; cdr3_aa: SATFEMGNYGYT
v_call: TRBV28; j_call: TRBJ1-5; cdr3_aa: ASSLFYGIKPQH
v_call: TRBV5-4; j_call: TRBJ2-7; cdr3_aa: ASSLEWEGSYEQY
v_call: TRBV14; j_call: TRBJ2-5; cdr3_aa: ASSQGTGQTRISQETQY
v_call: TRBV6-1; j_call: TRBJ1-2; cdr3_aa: ASSSIRTGGGYGYT
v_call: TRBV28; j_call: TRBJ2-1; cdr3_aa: ATKGGARNEQF
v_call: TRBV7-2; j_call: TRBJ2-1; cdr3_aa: ASTQTSGRNNEQF
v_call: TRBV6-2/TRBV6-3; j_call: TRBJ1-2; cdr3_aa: ASSYSKTGAAGYGYT
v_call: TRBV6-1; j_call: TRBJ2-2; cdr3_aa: ASSDGRGNTGELF
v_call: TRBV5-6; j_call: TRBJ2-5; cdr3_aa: ASSAGTSEGETQY
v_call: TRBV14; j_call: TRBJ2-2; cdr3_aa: ASSPITQGRGTGELF